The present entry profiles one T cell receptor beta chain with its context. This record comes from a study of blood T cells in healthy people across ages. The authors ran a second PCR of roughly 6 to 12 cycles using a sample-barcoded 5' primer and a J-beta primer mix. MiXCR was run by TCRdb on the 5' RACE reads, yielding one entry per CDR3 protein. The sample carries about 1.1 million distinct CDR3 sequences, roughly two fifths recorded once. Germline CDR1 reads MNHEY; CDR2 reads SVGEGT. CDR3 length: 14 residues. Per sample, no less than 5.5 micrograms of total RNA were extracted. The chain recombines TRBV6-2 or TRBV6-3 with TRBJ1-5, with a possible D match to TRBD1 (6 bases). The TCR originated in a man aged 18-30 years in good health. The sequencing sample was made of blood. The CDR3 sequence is CTTGGDTQNQPQHF. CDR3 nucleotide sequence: TGTACCACCGGGGGGGACACTCAAAATCAGCCCCAGCATTTT.